This T cell receptor beta chain is from a study of shared clonotypes between healthy human individuals. Study conclusions and caveats: Memory subsets had estimated richness that was generally smaller than that of naive subsets.

Concerning this clone itself: Its antigen remains unidentified.

Donors had no recently reported acute infections or vaccinations and were HIV-negative. Combining CD45RO+ cells with CCR7-negative CD45RA+ TemRA cells gave CD8 memory. The CDR3 consists of 16 residues. V lost 3 bases to trimming and J lost 5 bases, with 20 bases between them. CDR1 is SGHAT, CDR2 FQDESV, per germline (reference sequence). The run depth of the assay was deep. Sequencing used immunoSEQ multiplex PCR; TCRdb keeps in-frame clones, though not all of them. The sample lists approximately 350,000 clones; 96% were seen once. The chain joins TRBV11-1 to TRBJ2-7, with D perhaps matching TRBD1 or TRBD2 (5 bases each). The sequence was collected from a man aged 25-40 years in good health. Input material: memory CD8+ T cells sorted from blood. Subset meaning: CD45RO+ cells pooled with CCR7-negative TemRA cells. The CDR3 spells CASSFPRGGSVHEQYF. The CDR3 region has the DNA TGTGCCAGCAGCTTTCCCCGTGGGGGTTCAGTCCACGAGCAGTACTTC.